Listed below are T cell receptor beta chains from one sample, sequenced in a study of shared clonotypes between healthy human individuals. Some clones are missing from TCRdb's copy, which holds only in-frame ones; the method was immunoSEQ multiplex PCR. This sample yields 2 million to 2.5 million clones, of which around 90% are seen a single time; more than 0.35% belongs to the top ten. Sample: naive CD4+ T cells from PBMCs. The receptors were gathered from a man younger than 35 in good health. Some clones in this sample may be carry-over from other donors' samples. CDR3s include the opening cysteine and the closing phenylalanine or tryptophan. Fields, in order: clone size, D gene, J gene, V gene, CDR3 protein, CDR3 DNA. A D gene is named only where the DNA matches it firmly. Size tells how often a clone was seen (once, few, many) or the class of an expanded clone, and some rows leave it out.

clone size: .; D gene: TRBD1; J gene: TRBJ2-6; V gene: TRBV7-6; CDR3 protein: CASSSGQEGANVLTF; CDR3 DNA: TGTGCCAGCAGCTCGGGACAGGAAGGGGCCAACGTCCTGACTTTC
clone size: .; D gene: TRBD2; J gene: TRBJ2-3; V gene: TRBV11-1; CDR3 protein: CASSRTSGSVTDTQYF; CDR3 DNA: TGTGCCAGCAGCCGGACTAGCGGGAGTGTCACAGATACGCAGTATTTT
clone size: .; D gene: .; J gene: TRBJ2-1; V gene: TRBV11-3; CDR3 protein: CASSLGLQGGGYNEQFF; CDR3 DNA: TGTGCCAGCAGCTTAGGTCTACAGGGTGGGGGGTACAATGAGCAGTTCTTC
clone size: .; D gene: TRBD2; J gene: TRBJ2-5; V gene: TRBV7-2; CDR3 protein: CASSLVLAGGETQYF; CDR3 DNA: TGTGCCAGCAGCTTAGTCCTAGCGGGAGGTGAGACCCAGTACTTC
clone size: .; D gene: .; J gene: TRBJ1-5; V gene: TRBV6-1; CDR3 protein: CASSEDPHQPQHF; CDR3 DNA: TGTGCCAGCAGTGAAGATCCCCACCAGCCCCAGCATTTT
clone size: .; D gene: TRBD1; J gene: TRBJ2-3; V gene: TRBV15; CDR3 protein: CATSSSRGREDTQYF; CDR3 DNA: TGTGCCACCAGCAGCTCTAGGGGGCGCGAGGATACGCAGTATTTT
clone size: once; D gene: .; J gene: TRBJ2-1; V gene: TRBV11-3; CDR3 protein: CASSFRVGDEQFF; CDR3 DNA: TGTGCCAGCAGCTTCCGGGTGGGAGATGAGCAGTTCTTC
clone size: .; D gene: .; J gene: TRBJ1-5; V gene: TRBV28; CDR3 protein: CASTLGNQPQHF; CDR3 DNA: TGTGCCAGCACCTTAGGCAATCAGCCCCAGCATTTT
clone size: .; D gene: .; J gene: TRBJ2-7; V gene: TRBV28; CDR3 protein: CASSSRFTGNEQYF; CDR3 DNA: TGTGCCAGCAGCTCAAGGTTCACCGGTAACGAGCAGTACTTC
clone size: .; D gene: .; J gene: TRBJ2-3; V gene: TRBV5-1; CDR3 protein: CASSLNGLPELRTDTQYF; CDR3 DNA: TGCGCCAGCAGCTTAAATGGACTGCCCGAGCTCCGCACAGATACGCAGTATTTT